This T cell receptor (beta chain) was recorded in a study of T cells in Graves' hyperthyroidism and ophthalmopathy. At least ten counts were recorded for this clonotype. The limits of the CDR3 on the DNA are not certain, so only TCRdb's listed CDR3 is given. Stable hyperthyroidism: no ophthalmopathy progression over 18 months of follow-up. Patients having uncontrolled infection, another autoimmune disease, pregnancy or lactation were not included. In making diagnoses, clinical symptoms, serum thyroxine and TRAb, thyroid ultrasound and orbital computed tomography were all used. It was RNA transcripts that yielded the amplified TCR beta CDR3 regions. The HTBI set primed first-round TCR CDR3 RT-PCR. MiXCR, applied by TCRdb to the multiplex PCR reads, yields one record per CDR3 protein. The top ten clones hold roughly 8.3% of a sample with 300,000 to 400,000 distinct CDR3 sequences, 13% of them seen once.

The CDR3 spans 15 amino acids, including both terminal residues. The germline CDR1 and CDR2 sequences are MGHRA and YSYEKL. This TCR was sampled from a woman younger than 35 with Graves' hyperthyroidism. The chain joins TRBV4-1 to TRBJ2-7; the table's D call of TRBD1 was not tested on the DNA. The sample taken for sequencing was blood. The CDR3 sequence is CASSPSVAGTYEQYF.